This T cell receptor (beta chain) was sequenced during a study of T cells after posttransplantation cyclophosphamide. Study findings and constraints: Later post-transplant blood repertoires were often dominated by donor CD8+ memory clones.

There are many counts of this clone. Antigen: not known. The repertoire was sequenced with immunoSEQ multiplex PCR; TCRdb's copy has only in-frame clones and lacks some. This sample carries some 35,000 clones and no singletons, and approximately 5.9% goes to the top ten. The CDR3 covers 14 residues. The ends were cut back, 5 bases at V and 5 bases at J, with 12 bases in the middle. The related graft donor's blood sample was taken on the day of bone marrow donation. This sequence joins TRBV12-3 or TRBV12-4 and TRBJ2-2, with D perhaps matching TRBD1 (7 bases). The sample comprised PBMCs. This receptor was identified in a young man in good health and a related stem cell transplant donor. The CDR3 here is CASSTGEETGELFF. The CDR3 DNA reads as TGTGCCAGCAGTACAGGGGAGGAAACCGGGGAGCTGTTTTTT.